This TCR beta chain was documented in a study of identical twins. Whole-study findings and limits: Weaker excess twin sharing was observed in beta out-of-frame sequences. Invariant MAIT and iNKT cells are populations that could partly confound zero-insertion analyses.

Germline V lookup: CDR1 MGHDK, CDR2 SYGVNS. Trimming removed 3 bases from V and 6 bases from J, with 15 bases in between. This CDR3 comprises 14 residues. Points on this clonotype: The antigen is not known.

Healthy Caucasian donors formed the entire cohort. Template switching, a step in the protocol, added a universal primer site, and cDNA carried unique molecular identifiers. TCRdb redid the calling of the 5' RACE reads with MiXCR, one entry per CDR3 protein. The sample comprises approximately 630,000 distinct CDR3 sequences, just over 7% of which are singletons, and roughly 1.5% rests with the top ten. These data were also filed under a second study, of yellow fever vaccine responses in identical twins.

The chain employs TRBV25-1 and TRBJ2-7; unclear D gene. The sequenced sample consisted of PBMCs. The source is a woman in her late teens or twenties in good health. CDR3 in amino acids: CASSDLRIYAEQYF. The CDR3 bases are TGTGCCAGCAGTGACCTCCGGATCTATGCCGAGCAGTACTTC.